A single sample gave rise to the 23 T cell receptor beta chains below, sequenced in a study of blood T cells in healthy people across ages. The use of a sample-barcoded 5' primer and a J-beta primer mix characterized a second PCR of roughly 6 to 11 cycles. TCRdb itself ran the 5' RACE reads through MiXCR, one entry per CDR3 protein. The data hold about 1.7 million distinct CDR3 sequences, with under 30% observed a single time. Sequencing was carried out using blood. The source is a woman in her 30s in good health.

J is TRBJ2-4 and V is TRBV2; D ambiguous. The CDR3 totals 14 residues. CDR1 is SNHLY and CDR2 is FYNNEI in the germline V gene. Trimming cost V 7 bases and J 3 bases, with 13 bases left between them. The CDR3 sequence is CASNDGPYKNIQYF. CDR3 nucleotides: TGTGCCAGCAATGATGGTCCATACAAAAACATTCAGTACTTC. The full variable domain, with the rest looked up from reference TRBV2 and TRBJ2-4, is EPEVTQTPSHQVTQMGQEVILRCVPISNHLYFYWYRQILGQKVEFLVSFYNNEISEKSEIFDDQFSVERPDGSNFTLKIRSTKLEDSAMYFCASNDGPYKNIQYFGAGTRLSVL.

In its sample, this clonotype was seen many times. The genes are TRBV7-3 and TRBJ2-7, with TRBD1 matching over 7 bases. The CDR3 sequence is 11 residues long. CDR1 and CDR2 from the germline V gene are SGHTA and FQGTGA. Trimming at V came to 5 bases and at J to 6 bases, leaving 1 base not matched to a gene. The CDR3 DNA follows: TGTGCCAGCAGCGCAGGGGGCGAGCAGTACTTC. Protein product: CASSAGGEQYF.

There are many counts of this clonotype. J is TRBJ1-5 and V is TRBV6-1; tentatively, D is TRBD1 (5 bases). Trimming left V 6 bases short and J 4 bases short, with 22 bases between. CDR1 and CDR2 (germline): MNHNS, SASEGT. This CDR3 region has 17 residues. This CDR3 reads CASRPTAGGAPNQPQHF. The CDR3 DNA reads as TGTGCCAGCAGACCAACCGCCGGCGGGGCACCAAATCAGCCCCAGCATTTT.

In this sample, this clonotype turned up once. The conserved closing phenylalanine or tryptophan is absent in this CDR3, likely reflecting a read error. The CDR3 spells CSARGSNQPQHS. CDR3 DNA sequence: TGCAGTGCTCGGGGTAGCAATCAGCCCCAGCATTCT. The chain combines TRBV20-1 with TRBJ1-5; D call uncertain. The germline V gene has CDR1 DFQATT and CDR2 SNEGSKA (reference sequence). Deletions cut 5 bases from V and 0 bases from J, with 5 bases between. The CDR3 is 12 residues long.

The CDR3 nucleotides read TGTGCCAGCAGCCTAGGTAGGAACGGCGGATTCTACAATGAGCAGTTCTTC. This translates into CASSLGRNGGFYNEQFF. This sequence joins TRBV7-2 and TRBJ2-1, with D unclear. CDR1 and CDR2 (germline): SGHTA, FQGNSA. This CDR3 contains 17 residues. V lost 5 bases to trimming and J lost 3 bases, with 20 bases between them.

The chain combines TRBV20-1 with TRBJ2-5, with D perhaps TRBD1 (6 bases). CDR1 DFQATT and CDR2 SNEGSKA come from the germline V gene (reference sequence). CDR3 length equals 16 residues. V was pared by 2 bases and J by 2 bases, with 18 bases between. The CDR3 sequence: CSARIVTGIRQETQYF. CDR3 DNA sequence: TGCAGTGCTAGAATTGTGACAGGTATCCGGCAAGAGACCCAGTACTTC.

This clonotype was observed a handful of times. The CDR3 DNA reads TGCGCCAGCAGCCCGGTAGACAGGAACACTGAAGCTTTCTTT. Its translation is CASSPVDRNTEAFF. The rearrangement links TRBV4-1 to TRBJ1-1; D possibly corresponds to TRBD1 (5 bases). V lost 4 bases to trimming and J lost 1 base, with 10 bases between them. The CDR3 extends over 14 amino acids. CDR1 and CDR2 from the germline V gene are MGHRA and YSYEKL.

This chain uses TRBV30 with TRBJ2-7, with 11 nucleotides matching TRBD1. Germline CDR1 reads GTSNPN; CDR2 reads SVGIG (reference sequence). The CDR3 is 12 residues long. Trimming took 6 bases from V and 6 from J; bases not matched to a gene: 4. The CDR3 region is CACGTGGGEQYF. CDR3 nucleotide sequence: TGTGCCTGCGGGACAGGGGGAGGCGAGCAGTACTTC. Full variable domain (missing parts from reference TRBV30 and TRBJ2-7): SQTIHQWPATLVQPVGSPLSLECTVEGTSNPNLYWYRQAAGRGLQLLFYSVGIGQISSEVPQNLSASRPQDRQFILSSKKLLLSDSGFYLCACGTGGGEQYFGPGTRLTVT.

A few counts support this clonotype. A much bigger clone sits one base away, suggesting this may be a read error. The rearrangement uses TRBV5-1 and TRBJ2-5; 8 bases line up with TRBD2. Germline CDR1 is SGHRS and CDR2 is YFSETQ. V gave up 3 bases and J gave up 5 bases; unmatched junction bases: 9. The CDR3 has 15 residues. The CDR3 spells CASSWAAGVSETQYF. The CDR3, as DNA: TGCGCCAGCAGCTGGGCAGCGGGAGTTAGCGAGACCCAGTACTTC.

The table lists this clonotype with a few counts. The V and J genes are TRBV27 and TRBJ2-1, with a tentative D call TRBD1 (6 bases). Germline V gene sequence: CDR1 MNHEY, CDR2 SMNVEV (reference sequence). Trimming removed 4 bases from V and 14 bases from J, with 15 bases in between. This CDR3 comprises 12 residues. CDR3 in amino acids: CASSSGQSREFF. The DNA of the CDR3 is TGTGCCAGCAGTTCCGGACAGAGTAGGGAGTTCTTC.

The genes are TRBV6-1 and TRBJ1-2, with D perhaps TRBD1 (5 bases). Germline CDR1 and CDR2: MNHNS and SASEGT. Trimming took off 2 bases at V and 0 bases at J, with 13 bases between the two ends. The length of the CDR3 is 16 residues. CDR3 DNA: TGTGCCAGCAGTGAATTCGGGGCGATTCCTAACTATGGCTACACCTTC. Translating it yields CASSEFGAIPNYGYTF.

This clonotype has more than one count but fewer than ten. The chain combines TRBV5-1 with TRBJ2-1; TRBD1 agrees at 12 bases. J lost 8 bases, V lost 0 bases, and 9 bases had no gene match. This CDR3 has 17 residues. Germline values: CDR1 SGHRS, CDR2 YFSETQ. The CDR3 is CASSLDAGTGGVYEQFF. The CDR3 DNA is TGCGCCAGCAGCTTGGACGCCGGGACAGGGGGCGTTTATGAGCAGTTCTTC.

V and J are TRBV4-1 and TRBJ2-2; D is uncertain. CDR1 and CDR2 (germline): MGHRA, YSYEKL. This CDR3 region has 14 residues. The germline V and J ends were trimmed by 1 base and 5 bases, with 8 bases remaining between them. The CDR3 sequence is CASSQARWTGELFF. The CDR3 DNA sequence: TGCGCCAGCAGCCAAGCAAGGTGGACCGGGGAGCTGTTTTTT.

The chain employs TRBV11-2 and TRBJ2-5, with 10 bases fitting TRBD1. Germline CDR1 SGHAT, CDR2 FQNNGV. The CDR3 has 16 amino acids. V lost 5 bases to trimming and J lost 4 bases; unmatched junction nucleotides: 10. CDR3 bases: TGTGCCAGCAGCACCGGGACAGGGGCGCTCAGAGAGACCCAGTACTTC. Its translation is CASSTGTGALRETQYF.

The genes are TRBV27 and TRBJ1-2; 10 positions agree with TRBD1. The trim removed 5 bases at V and 8 bases at J, leaving 11 bases unmatched. Germline loops: CDR1 MNHEY, CDR2 SMNVEV (reference sequence). The CDR3 loop spans 15 amino acids. CDR3 region: CASSPVPRTGGGYTF. In nucleotides, the CDR3 is TGTGCCAGCAGTCCCGTGCCCCGGACAGGGGGAGGCTACACCTTC.

The sample holds a few counts of this clonotype. V gene TRBV5-1 combines with J gene TRBJ2-1; maybe TRBD2 (6 bases). This CDR3 comprises 13 residues. V was pared by 2 bases and J by 9 bases, with 12 bases between. Germline CDR1 is SGHRS and CDR2 is YFSETQ. The CDR3 is CASSLTSLGEQFF. CDR3 nucleotides: TGCGCCAGCAGCTTAACTAGCCTTGGTGAGCAGTTCTTC.

The sample holds many counts of this clonotype. The chain carries TRBV5-4 and TRBJ2-1, with 8 positions matching TRBD1. The V gene end was trimmed by 4 bases and the J gene end by 5 bases; junction bases not matched to a gene: 11. This CDR3 region has 16 residues. CDR1 is SGHNT and CDR2 is YYREEE in the germline V gene (reference sequence). CDR3 sequence: CASSPGPGQVDNEQFF. The CDR3 coding sequence is TGTGCCAGCAGCCCTGGGCCGGGACAGGTGGACAATGAGCAGTTCTTC.

The sample holds a few counts of this clonotype. This chain links TRBV12-3 or TRBV12-4 with TRBJ1-1; TRBD1 matches at 7 bases. The CDR3 runs 14 residues. V was pared by 6 bases and J by 7 bases, with 11 bases of the junction left unmatched. CDR3 sequence: CASRLDRADSEAFF. The CDR3 nucleotides are TGTGCCAGCAGGCTCGACAGGGCGGATAGTGAAGCTTTCTTT.

This clonotype was counted between two and nine times. This chain connects TRBV19 to TRBJ2-6, with D hard to call. V was pared by 1 base and J by 4 bases, with 8 bases between. This CDR3 is 15 amino acids long. The germline V gene encodes CDR1 LNHDA and CDR2 SQIVND (reference sequence). The CDR3 loop is CASSIGQRGANVLTF. The CDR3 region has the DNA TGTGCCAGTAGTATAGGGCAGAGAGGGGCCAACGTCCTGACTTTC.

The CDR3 DNA reads as TGTGCCAGCAGCATCCCCACGGGAGTTAGAGAAGAGACCCAGTACTTC. This encodes CASSIPTGVREETQYF. J is TRBJ2-5 and V is TRBV7-6; the D gene is possibly TRBD2 (6 bases). The V and J ends lost 5 bases and 3 bases respectively, with 19 bases between them. CDR1 is SGHVS and CDR2 is FNYEAQ in the germline V gene. The CDR3 is 16 amino acids.

This rearrangement joins TRBV11-2 to TRBJ2-7; TRBD1 matches 8 bases. J was trimmed by 2 bases and V by 5 bases; bases with no gene match: 11. The CDR3 loop spans 16 amino acids. CDR1 SGHAT and CDR2 FQNNGV come from the germline V gene. CDR3 in DNA: TGTGCCAGCAGCGTAGGGGCCGGGACAGGACCCTACGAGCAGTACTTC. Amino acids: CASSVGAGTGPYEQYF.

This clonotype occurred a few times. The junction departs from germline at one end; a sequencing error may be responsible. The genes are TRBV5-6 and TRBJ2-1, with 7 nucleotides matching TRBD1. Per germline, CDR1 SGHDT and CDR2 YYEEEE. The CDR3 runs to 11 residues. The CDR3 nucleotides are TGTGTCAGCAGCCGCGATGAGGGACAGTTCTTT. Amino acids: CVSSRDEGQFF. The full variable domain, with the rest looked up from reference TRBV5-6 and TRBJ2-1, is DAGVTQSPTHLIKTRGQQVTLRCSPKSGHDTVSWYQQALGQGPQFIFQYYEEEERQRGNFPDRFSGHQFPNYSSELNVNALLLGDSALYLCVSSRDEGQFFGPGTRLTVL.

The chain couples TRBV4-1 to TRBJ1-5; D gene uncertain. The CDR3 has 14 residues. Germline CDR1 MGHRA, CDR2 YSYEKL. The germline V and J ends were trimmed by 0 bases and 2 bases, with 5 bases remaining between them. CDR3 DNA: TGCGCCAGCAGCCAAGATATGGGCAATCAGCCCCAGCATTTT. It translates to CASSQDMGNQPQHF.